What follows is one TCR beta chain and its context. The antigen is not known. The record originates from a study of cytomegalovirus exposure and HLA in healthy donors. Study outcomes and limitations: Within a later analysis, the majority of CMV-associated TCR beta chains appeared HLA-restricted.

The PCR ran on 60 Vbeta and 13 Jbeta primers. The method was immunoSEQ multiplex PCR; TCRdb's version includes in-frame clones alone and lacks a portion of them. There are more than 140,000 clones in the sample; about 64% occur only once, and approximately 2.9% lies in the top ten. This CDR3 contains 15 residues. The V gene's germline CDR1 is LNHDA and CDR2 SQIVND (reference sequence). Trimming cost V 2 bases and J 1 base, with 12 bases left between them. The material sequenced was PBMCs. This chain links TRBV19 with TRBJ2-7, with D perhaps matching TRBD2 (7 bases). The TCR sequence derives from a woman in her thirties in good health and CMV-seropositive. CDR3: CASSIKGGWSYEQYF. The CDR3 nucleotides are TGTGCCAGTAGTATAAAGGGGGGGTGGTCCTACGAGCAGTACTTC.